This TCR beta chain was captured in a study of T cells after yellow fever vaccination. General study findings and limits: The booster saw the reappearance of most primary-vaccination clones (roughly 96% CD4, around 90% CD8).

Conversion of TCR transcripts into cDNA relied on 5'RACE template switching, which added a universal primer site and UMIs. TCRdb reprocessed the 5' RACE reads with MiXCR, giving one entry per CDR3 protein. The sample includes about 300,000 distinct CDR3 sequences, approximately 8% of them seen just once. This clonotype was seen a few times. The antigen remains unidentified. This CDR3 comprises 15 residues. The V gene lost 0 bases and the J gene lost 0 bases, with 7 bases spanning the gap. In germline, CDR1 is SGHTA, CDR2 FQGNSA. The receptor's source is a man between 18 and 29 years old who received the YFV17D yellow fever vaccine. This chain connects TRBV7-2 to TRBJ2-3; D gene ambiguous. This material consisted of CD4+ T cells sorted from PBMCs, taken 5 days after the yellow fever booster vaccination. CDR3 DNA: TGTGCCAGCAGCTTAGCGCCTCACAGCACAGATACGCAGTATTTT. Translating it yields CASSLAPHSTDTQYF.